This TCR beta chain is drawn from a study of OX40 agonist ivuxolimab in advanced cancers. Study information: Recorded diagnoses for dose-escalation patients were hepatocellular carcinoma, melanoma, renal cell or head and neck cancer. Therapy given before enrollment (anti-PD-1, anti-PD-L1 or anti-CTLA-4) was allowed, and around 41% had some. Study-wide findings and caveats: Normalized T-cell clonal expansion was also low in some nonresponders.

V lost 3 bases, J lost 2 bases, and 7 bases stayed unmatched. The CDR3 loop spans 16 amino acids. Germline CDR1 is SGHVS and CDR2 is FQNEAQ. Turning to this clone: Its antigen is still unknown.

Sequencing was performed with immunoSEQ multiplex PCR; in TCRdb, only in-frame clones are kept and a portion is missing. Found here are about 18,000 clones, over 70% of them singletons; the top ten hold roughly 34%. The sample consisted of CD4+ or CD8+ T cells sorted from blood, taken in a trial of the OX40 agonist ivuxolimab. This TCR was recovered from an adult with an advanced solid tumor such as melanoma, head and neck, liver or kidney cancer. The chain carries TRBV7-8 and TRBJ2-7; 10 nucleotides align to TRBD1. Here the CDR3 DNA reads TGTGCCAGCAGCTTGTCCTCCGGGACAGGGGCCTACGAGCAGTACTTC. Residues: CASSLSSGTGAYEQYF.